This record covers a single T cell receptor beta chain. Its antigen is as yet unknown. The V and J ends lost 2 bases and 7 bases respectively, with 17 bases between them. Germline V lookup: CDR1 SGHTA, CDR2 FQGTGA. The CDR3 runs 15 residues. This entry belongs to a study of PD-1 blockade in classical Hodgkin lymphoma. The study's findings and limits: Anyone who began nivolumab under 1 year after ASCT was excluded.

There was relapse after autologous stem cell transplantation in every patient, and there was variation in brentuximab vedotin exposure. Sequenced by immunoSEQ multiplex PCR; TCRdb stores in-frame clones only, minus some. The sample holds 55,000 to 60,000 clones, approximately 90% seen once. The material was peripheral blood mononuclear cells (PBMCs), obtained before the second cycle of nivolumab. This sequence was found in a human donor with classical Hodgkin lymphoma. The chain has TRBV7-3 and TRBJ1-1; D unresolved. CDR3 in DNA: TGTGCCAGCAGCTTATCTGGCAATAGACGAGGTGAAGCTTTCTTT. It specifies CASSLSGNRRGEAFF.